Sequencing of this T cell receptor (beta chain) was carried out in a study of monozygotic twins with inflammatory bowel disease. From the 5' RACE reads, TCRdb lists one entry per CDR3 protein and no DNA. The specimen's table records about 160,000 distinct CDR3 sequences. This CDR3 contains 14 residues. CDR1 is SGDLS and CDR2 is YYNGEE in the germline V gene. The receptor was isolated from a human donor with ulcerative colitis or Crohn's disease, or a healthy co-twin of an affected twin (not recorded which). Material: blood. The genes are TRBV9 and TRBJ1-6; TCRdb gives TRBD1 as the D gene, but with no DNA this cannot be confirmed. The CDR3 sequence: CASSEGHDNSPLHF.